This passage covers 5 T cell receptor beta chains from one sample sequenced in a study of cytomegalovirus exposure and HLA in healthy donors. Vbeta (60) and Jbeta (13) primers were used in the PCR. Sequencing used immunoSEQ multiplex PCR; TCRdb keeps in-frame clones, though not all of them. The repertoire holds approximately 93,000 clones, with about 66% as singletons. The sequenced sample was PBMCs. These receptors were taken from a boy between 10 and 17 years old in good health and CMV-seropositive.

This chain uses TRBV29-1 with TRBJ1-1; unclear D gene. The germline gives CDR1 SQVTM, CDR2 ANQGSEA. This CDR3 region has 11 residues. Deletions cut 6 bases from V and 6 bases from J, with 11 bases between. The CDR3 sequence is CSVDTASEAFF. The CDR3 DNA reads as TGCAGCGTGGATACAGCTTCTGAAGCTTTCTTT.

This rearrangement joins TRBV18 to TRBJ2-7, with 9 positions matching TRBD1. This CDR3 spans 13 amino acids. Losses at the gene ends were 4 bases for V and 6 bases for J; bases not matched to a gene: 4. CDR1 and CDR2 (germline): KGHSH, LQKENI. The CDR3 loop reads CASSRDREGEQYF. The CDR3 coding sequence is TGTGCCAGCTCACGGGACAGGGAGGGCGAGCAGTACTTC.

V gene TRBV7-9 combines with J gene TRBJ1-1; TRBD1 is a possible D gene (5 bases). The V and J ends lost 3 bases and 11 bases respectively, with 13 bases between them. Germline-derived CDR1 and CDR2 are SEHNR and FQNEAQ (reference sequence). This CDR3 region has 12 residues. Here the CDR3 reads CASSLGGLGAFF. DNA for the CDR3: TGTGCCAGCAGCTTGGGGGGGTTGGGGGCTTTCTTT.

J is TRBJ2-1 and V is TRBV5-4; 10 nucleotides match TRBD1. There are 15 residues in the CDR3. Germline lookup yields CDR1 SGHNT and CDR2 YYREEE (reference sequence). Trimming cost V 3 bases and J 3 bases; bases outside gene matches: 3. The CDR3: CASSSGTGVYNEQFF. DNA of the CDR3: TGTGCCAGCAGCTCCGGGACAGGGGTCTACAATGAGCAGTTCTTC.

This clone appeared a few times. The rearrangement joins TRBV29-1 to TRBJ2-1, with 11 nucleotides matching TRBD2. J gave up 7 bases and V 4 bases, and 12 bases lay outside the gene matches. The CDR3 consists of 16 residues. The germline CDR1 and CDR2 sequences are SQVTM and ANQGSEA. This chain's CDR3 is CSVGASSGRLSNEQFF. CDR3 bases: TGCAGCGTTGGGGCTTCTAGCGGGAGGCTATCGAATGAGCAGTTCTTC.